The 27 T cell receptor beta chains below all came from one sample that was sequenced in a study of cytomegalovirus exposure and HLA in healthy donors. TCRdb keeps only in-frame clones here, not all; method: immunoSEQ multiplex PCR. The table records about 120,000 clones, more than 75% of them present only once. The specimen was PBMCs. Receptors originate from a woman between 18 and 29 years old in good health and CMV-seropositive.

The chain employs TRBV5-6 and TRBJ2-1, with D maybe TRBD1 (7 bases). The CDR3 is made up of 15 amino acids. V was trimmed by 6 bases and J by 1 base, leaving 14 bases between them. Germline lookup yields CDR1 SGHDT and CDR2 YYEEEE. CDR3 coding DNA: TGTGCCAGCAACCAACAGGGGAGGTCCTACAATGAGCAGTTCTTC. This translates into CASNQQGRSYNEQFF. Looking up the rest from reference TRBV5-6 and TRBJ2-1 gives the full variable domain: DAGVTQSPTHLIKTRGQQVTLRCSPKSGHDTVSWYQQALGQGPQFIFQYYEEEERQRGNFPDRFSGHQFPNYSSELNVNALLLGDSALYLCASNQQGRSYNEQFFGPGTRLTVL.

The rearrangement links TRBV7-9 to TRBJ1-1; 7 positions agree with TRBD1. The CDR3 has 15 residues. In germline, CDR1 is SEHNR, CDR2 FQNEAQ (reference sequence). V shed 5 bases, J shed 0 bases, and the junction held 6 bases outside the gene matches. The CDR3 reads CASSPGQAMNTEAFF. CDR3 coding DNA: TGTGCCAGCAGCCCTGGACAGGCCATGAACACTGAAGCTTTCTTT. Together with reference TRBV7-9 and TRBJ1-1, the CDR3 gives the full variable domain: DTGVSQNPRHKITKRGQNVTFRCDPISEHNRLYWYRQTLGQGPEFLTYFQNEAQLEKSRLLSDRFSAERPKGSFSTLEIQRTEQGDSAMYLCASSPGQAMNTEAFFGQGTRLTVV.

This clone has a single count. The chain has TRBV4-1 and TRBJ2-2; TRBD2 matches 15 bases. This CDR3 contains 16 residues. Germline loops: CDR1 MGHRA, CDR2 YSYEKL. V lost 5 bases, J lost 6 bases, and 4 bases stayed unmatched. CDR3 coding DNA: TGCGCCAGCAGCAGGACTAGCGGGGGGGCCTCCGGGGAGCTGTTTTTT. It translates to CASSRTSGGASGELFF.

The chain joins TRBV7-2 to TRBJ2-5; the D is unclear. The CDR3 runs 11 residues. V lost 8 bases and J 7 bases, leaving 11 bases between the germline ends. Germline V gene sequence: CDR1 SGHTA, CDR2 FQGNSA. CDR3 in DNA: TGTGCCAGCGCGGCCTCTGGGACCCAGTACTTC. Residues: CASAASGTQYF.

V gene TRBV14 combines with J gene TRBJ1-6; TRBD1 agrees at 7 bases. CDR1 SGHDN and CDR2 FVKESK come from the germline V gene. V shed 4 bases, J shed 6 bases, and the junction held 6 bases outside the gene matches. CDR3 size: 15 residues. This CDR3 is CASSLRTGLNSPLHF. The CDR3 coding sequence is TGTGCCAGCAGCCTACGGACAGGACTTAATTCACCCCTCCACTTT.

This clone was observed a single time. V and J are TRBV7-9 and TRBJ1-1, with 7 positions matching TRBD1. CDR1 and CDR2 from the germline V gene are SEHNR and FQNEAQ (reference sequence). The CDR3 sequence is 11 residues long. J was trimmed by 13 bases and V by 5 bases; bases with no gene match: 7. The CDR3 nucleotides read TGTGCCAGCAGCCCGACAGGGTTCGTTTTCTTT. Protein sequence: CASSPTGFVFF. The complete variable domain, with remaining parts taken from reference TRBV7-9 and TRBJ1-1, reads DTGVSQNPRHKITKRGQNVTFRCDPISEHNRLYWYRQTLGQGPEFLTYFQNEAQLEKSRLLSDRFSAERPKGSFSTLEIQRTEQGDSAMYLCASSPTGFVFFGQGTRLTVV.

The chain has TRBV7-2 and TRBJ1-3, with TRBD1 identical over 10 bases. Trimming removed 2 bases from V and 1 base from J; junction bases left unmatched: 2. The germline V gene has CDR1 SGHTA and CDR2 FQGNSA. The CDR3 sequence is 16 residues long. CDR3: CASSLRQGASGNTIYF. The CDR3 DNA is TGTGCCAGCAGCTTACGACAGGGGGCTTCTGGAAACACCATATATTTT.

The chain has TRBV19 and TRBJ1-1; 8 bases line up with TRBD1. The CDR3 is 14 amino acids. Unmatched junction bases numbered 7, after V lost 6 bases and J lost 4 bases. Germline V gene sequence: CDR1 LNHDA, CDR2 SQIVND (reference sequence). The CDR3 nucleotides are TGTGCCAGTAGGAGGACAGGGAGGAGCACTGAAGCTTTCTTT. It translates to CASRRTGRSTEAFF. The complete variable domain, with remaining parts taken from reference TRBV19 and TRBJ1-1, reads DGGITQSPKYLFRKEGQNVTLSCEQNLNHDAMYWYRQDPGQGLRLIYYSQIVNDFQKGDIAEGYSVSREKKESFPLTVTSAQKNPTAFYLCASRRTGRSTEAFFGQGTRLTVV.

For the CDR3, the DNA is TGCGCCAGCAGCTTAACCTTAACCAGGGAAACTGAAGCTTTCTTT. This codes for CASSLTLTRETEAFF. The rearrangement uses TRBV5-1 and TRBJ1-1, with a weak D call TRBD1 (5 bases). Germline CDR1 SGHRS, CDR2 YFSETQ. The germline V and J ends were trimmed by 2 bases and 5 bases, with 16 bases remaining between them. The CDR3 extends over 15 amino acids.

The chain employs TRBV5-1 and TRBJ2-7, with 7 bases matching TRBD1. The CDR3 spans 15 residues. The V segment lost 3 bases and the J segment 1 base; nucleotides outside the gene matches: 7. Looked up from germline, CDR1 is SGHRS and CDR2 is YFSETQ. The CDR3 region is CASSSGTASSYEQYF. The DNA for the CDR3 is TGCGCCAGCAGCTCGGGGACAGCGAGTTCCTACGAGCAGTACTTC.

The genes are TRBV2 and TRBJ2-1, with 7 bases aligning to TRBD2. This CDR3 has 14 residues. V lost 6 bases and J lost 6; bases outside the gene matches: 8. Germline CDR1 and CDR2: SNHLY and FYNNEI. The CDR3 loop is CASRSGAGSNEQFF. CDR3 in DNA: TGTGCCAGCAGATCGGGAGCGGGATCCAATGAGCAGTTCTTC.

The V and J genes are TRBV5-1 and TRBJ2-5; unclear D gene. The germline V gene has CDR1 SGHRS and CDR2 YFSETQ. This CDR3 contains 13 residues. V was clipped by 3 bases and J by 1 base, with 7 bases between them. The CDR3 nucleotides are TGCGCCAGCAGCTCGTTATTCCAAGAGACCCAGTACTTC. The encoded protein is CASSSLFQETQYF.

This clone was found once. The rearrangement links TRBV4-1 to TRBJ2-5; D might be TRBD2 (6 bases). The DNA matches TRBJ2-7 better at its end, which makes the J call doubtful. Per the germline V gene, CDR1 is MGHRA and CDR2 is YSYEKL. This CDR3 has 13 residues. CDR3 DNA: TGCGCCAGCAGCGGGTTTAGCGGCTACGAGCAGTACTTC. This codes for CASSGFSGYEQYF.

The gene calls are TRBV6-5 and TRBJ1-1; maybe TRBD1 (6 bases). This CDR3 has 14 residues. Germline-derived CDR1 and CDR2 are MNHEY and SVGAGI. V was clipped by 7 bases and J by 7 bases, with 19 bases between them. The CDR3, as DNA: TGTGCCAGCACCTCCCCCGGACAGCGAGGTGAAGCTTTCTTT. This gives the protein CASTSPGQRGEAFF.

The chain carries TRBV6-5 and TRBJ1-1; 9 nucleotides match TRBD1. Germline V gives CDR1 MNHEY, CDR2 SVGAGI. The CDR3 extends over 14 amino acids. Trimming removed 5 bases from V and 5 bases from J; junction bases left unmatched: 6. CDR3 residues: CASSIGQGWTEAFF. In DNA, the CDR3 is TGTGCCAGCAGTATAGGACAGGGGTGGACTGAAGCTTTCTTT.

The chain combines TRBV4-1 with TRBJ2-7, with a possible D match to TRBD1 (5 bases). Germline CDR1 MGHRA, CDR2 YSYEKL. The CDR3 sequence is 14 residues long. The V end was cut by 5 bases, the J end by 1 base, with 12 bases between. CDR3 nucleotides: TGCGCCAGCAGCTACGGCAGGACATCCTACGAGCAGTACTTC. Protein product: CASSYGRTSYEQYF.

The chain recombines TRBV2 with TRBJ1-2; 8 positions agree with TRBD1. The CDR3 length is 16 residues. Germline V gene lookup returns CDR1 SNHLY and CDR2 FYNNEI. Trimming removed 3 bases from V and 5 bases from J; junction bases left unmatched: 11. The CDR3 loop reads CASSDTRGQINYGYTF. The CDR3 nucleotides read TGTGCCAGCAGTGATACCAGGGGGCAAATCAATTATGGCTACACCTTC.

The rearrangement links TRBV19 to TRBJ2-3; 12 nucleotides align to TRBD2. Germline CDR1 LNHDA, CDR2 SQIVND (reference sequence). The CDR3 is 16 residues long. Trimming cost V 1 base and J 6 bases; bases outside gene matches: 5. The CDR3 spells CASSIGLAGGLDTQYF. CDR3 DNA: TGTGCCAGTAGTATAGGCCTAGCGGGGGGGCTCGATACGCAGTATTTT.

A note on this clone: The junction and the germline gene differ at one end; a read error may be behind it. This chain connects TRBV29-1 to TRBJ1-1; 8 nucleotides align to TRBD1. The CDR3 is 14 amino acids. CDR1 is SQVTM and CDR2 is ANQGSEA in the germline V gene. CDR3 protein: CSVEVGQGMGMGIF. The CDR3 nucleotides are TGCAGCGTTGAAGTCGGACAGGGAATGGGGATGGGGATCTTT.

The chain recombines TRBV29-1 with TRBJ1-2, with 7 bases aligning to TRBD1. CDR1 SQVTM and CDR2 ANQGSEA come from the germline V gene. V lost 6 bases to trimming and J lost 0 bases; unmatched junction nucleotides: 7. CDR3 length equals 14 residues. Written as DNA, the CDR3 is TGCAGCGTCGCGACAGGGAATACTAACTATGGCTACACCTTC. It codes for CSVATGNTNYGYTF.

In DNA form, the CDR3 reads TGTGCCAGCAGCTTAGCTCGTAGGGGCCCTACAGATACGCAGTATTTT. It codes for CASSLARRGPTDTQYF. This chain uses TRBV7-8 with TRBJ2-3; perhaps TRBD1 as D (5 bases). CDR3 length: 16 residues. With 0 bases removed from V and 3 bases from J, the gap between germline ends came to 13 bases. Germline V CDR1 and CDR2: SGHVS, FQNEAQ.

This chain's CDR3 is CASSRLTSGNTIYF. The CDR3 region has the DNA TGTGCCAGTAGTCGACTGACCTCTGGAAACACCATATATTTT. This rearrangement joins TRBV19 to TRBJ1-3, with D hard to call. CDR3 length: 14 amino acids. Germline CDR1 LNHDA, CDR2 SQIVND (reference sequence). V gave up 5 bases and J gave up 0 bases, with 8 bases separating them. Full variable domain (rest looked up from reference TRBV19 and TRBJ1-3): DGGITQSPKYLFRKEGQNVTLSCEQNLNHDAMYWYRQDPGQGLRLIYYSQIVNDFQKGDIAEGYSVSREKKESFPLTVTSAQKNPTAFYLCASSRLTSGNTIYFGEGSWLTVV.

V usage is TRBV11-2 and J usage is TRBJ1-2, with 9 bases fitting TRBD1. The germline V gene has CDR1 SGHAT and CDR2 FQNNGV. CDR3 size: 13 residues. Unmatched junction bases numbered 6, after V lost 1 base and J lost 12 bases. The CDR3 sequence: CASSLGDRGRNTF. The CDR3 nucleotides are TGTGCCAGCAGCTTAGGAGACAGGGGGAGGAACACCTTC.

The chain combines TRBV9 with TRBJ2-3; 11 bases agree with TRBD2. CDR3 length: 16 residues. Germline trimming cut 4 bases from V and 0 bases from J; bases unmatched to any gene: 4. Per the germline V gene, CDR1 is SGDLS and CDR2 is YYNGEE. This CDR3 is CASSPGTSGSTDTQYF. CDR3 sequence (DNA): TGTGCCAGCAGCCCCGGGACTAGCGGTAGCACAGATACGCAGTATTTT. Drawing the rest from reference TRBV9 and TRBJ2-3, the complete variable domain is DSGVTQTPKHLITATGQRVTLRCSPRSGDLSVYWYQQSLDQGLQFLIQYYNGEERAKGNILERFSAQQFPDLHSELNLSSLELGDSALYFCASSPGTSGSTDTQYFGPGTRLTVL.

This clone came up once. Here the CDR3 DNA reads TGCGCCAGCAGCTTTTCGGACAGGGGCACAGATACGCAGTATTTT. Encoded protein: CASSFSDRGTDTQYF. This sequence joins TRBV5-1 and TRBJ2-3; 8 nucleotides agree with TRBD1. Germline values: CDR1 SGHRS, CDR2 YFSETQ. V trimming: 2 bases; J trimming: 1 base; junction bases outside the gene matches: 3. This CDR3 is 15 amino acids long. The full variable domain, with the rest looked up from reference TRBV5-1 and TRBJ2-3, is KAGVTQTPRYLIKTRGQQVTLSCSPISGHRSVSWYQQTPGQGLQFLFEYFSETQRNKGNFPGRFSGRQFSNSRSEMNVSTLELGDSALYLCASSFSDRGTDTQYFGPGTRLTVL.

This clone was seen only a few times. The rearrangement joins TRBV27 to TRBJ2-5; no clear D gene. Trimming stripped 5 bases from V and 1 base from J, with 17 bases between. The length of the CDR3 is 16 residues. Germline V CDR1 and CDR2: MNHEY, SMNVEV (reference sequence). The CDR3 sequence is CASSTRLTRSQETQYF. In DNA, the CDR3 is TGTGCCAGCAGTACCCGACTTACCCGAAGCCAAGAGACCCAGTACTTC.

J is TRBJ2-7 and V is TRBV11-3; the match to TRBD1 covers 8 bases. J gave up 1 base and V 5 bases, and 4 bases lay outside the gene matches. Germline loops: CDR1 SGHNT, CDR2 YENEEA. The CDR3 totals 14 residues. The CDR3 spells CASSARDRSYEQYF. CDR3 coding DNA: TGTGCCAGCAGCGCCCGGGACAGGTCCTACGAGCAGTACTTC.